A selection of T cell receptor beta chains follows, all from one sample in a study of blood T cell repertoires in COVID-19. Profiling relied on immunoSEQ multiplex PCR, and the TCRdb table lists in-frame clones only, not all of them. The sample holds about 250,000 clones, 88% seen once. Sequencing used peripheral blood. These receptors originate from a man older than 75 with acute or convalescent COVID-19. Each CDR3 is given with its conserved first and last residue. D genes are given only for firm matches. The listing skips clone size in some rows; elsewhere it reads once, few, many or a size class.

>TRBV6-2/TRBV6-3|TRBJ1-6|NA|TRBD1
TGTGCCAGCAGTTACCTGACAGGGGGCGATTCACCCCTCCACTTT
CASSYLTGGDSPLHF
>TRBV10-3|TRBJ2-5|NA|TRBD1
TGTGCCATCGGAACAGGGGGCAGAGAGACCCAGTACTTC
CAIGTGGRETQYF
>TRBV5-1|TRBJ2-3|NA|TRBD1
TGCGCCAGCAGCTTGGGGGACAGGGCCGGCACAGATACGCAGTATTTT
CASSLGDRAGTDTQYF
>TRBV10-3|TRBJ2-3|NA|NA
TGTGCCATCAGCGATACAGGGTTTAGCACAGATACGCAGTATTTT
CAISDTGFSTDTQYF
>TRBV7-8|TRBJ2-3|NA|NA
TGTGCCAGCAGCTCCCTCGATACGCAGTATTTT
CASSSLDTQYF
>TRBV6-6|TRBJ1-1|NA|TRBD1
TGTGCCAGCAGTTACGACAGGGTGGTGAACACTGAAGCTTTCTTT
CASSYDRVVNTEAFF
>TRBV6-5|TRBJ2-7|NA|TRBD1
TGTGCCAGCAGGCGACAGGGGCCCTACGAGCAGTACTTC
CASRRQGPYEQYF
>TRBV7-9|TRBJ1-1|NA|NA
TGTGCCAGCAGCTTAGGGGGAGGGGACACTGAAGCTTTCTTT
CASSLGGGDTEAFF
>TRBV7-8|TRBJ1-2|few|NA
TGTGCCAGCAGCTTAGGGGAGACAGAGGGGGACGGCTACACCTTC
CASSLGETEGDGYTF
>TRBV3-1/TRBV3-2|TRBJ1-2|NA|TRBD1
TGTGCCAGCAGCCTAAACGGGGGGACAGGGGGCACTGGCTACACCTTC
CASSLNGGTGGTGYTF
>TRBV21-1|TRBJ1-2|few|NA
NA
CASSKVFGQGAQGGYTF
>TRBV4-2|TRBJ1-1|NA|NA
TGTGCCAGCAAGCAGACAGGGAACACTGAAGCTTTCTTT
CASKQTGNTEAFF
>TRBV5-6|TRBJ2-5|once|NA
TGTGCCAGCAGCTTGGTTGCCCAGGAGACCCAGTACTTC
CASSLVAQETQYF
>TRBV6-6|TRBJ1-5|once|NA
TGTGCCAGCAGTTACGGCAGGGTAGAACAGCCCCAGCATTTT
CASSYGRVEQPQHF
>TRBV11-2|TRBJ2-5|NA|NA
TGTGCCAGCAGCTTAGATCAGCAGGGGGGCCAAAAGACCCAGTACTTC
CASSLDQQGGQKTQYF
>TRBV6-5|TRBJ2-5|once|TRBD2
TGTGCCAGCAGAGCGGGGGGGGTCGAGACCCAGTACTTC
CASRAGGVETQYF
>TRBV2|TRBJ2-1|NA|TRBD2
TGTGCCAGCAGTGGCGGACTAGCGGGAGGCAATGAGCAGTTCTTC
CASSGGLAGGNEQFF
>TRBV5-4|TRBJ2-3|NA|NA
TGTGCCAGCAGCCCCCCAGGAATGCGGGGCACAGATACGCAGTATTTT
CASSPPGMRGTDTQYF
>TRBV1|TRBJ1-2|once|NA
TGCACCAGCTTCAGGGAAGAGTCTAACTATGGCTACACCTTC
CTSFREESNYGYTF
>TRBV18|TRBJ2-1|NA|NA
TGTGCCAGCTCAGGGGGGAATGAGCAGTTCTTC
CASSGGNEQFF